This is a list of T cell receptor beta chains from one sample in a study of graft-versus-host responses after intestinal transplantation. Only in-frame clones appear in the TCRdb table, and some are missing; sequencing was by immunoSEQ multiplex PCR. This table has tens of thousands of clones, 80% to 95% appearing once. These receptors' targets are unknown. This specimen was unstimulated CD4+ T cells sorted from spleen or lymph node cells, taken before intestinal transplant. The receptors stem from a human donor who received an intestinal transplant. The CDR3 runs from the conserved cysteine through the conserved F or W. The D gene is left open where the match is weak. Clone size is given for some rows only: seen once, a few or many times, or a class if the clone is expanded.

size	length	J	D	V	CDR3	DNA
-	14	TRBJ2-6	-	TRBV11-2	CASSSPAGANVLTF	TGTGCCAGCAGCTCCCCGGCTGGGGCCAACGTCCTGACTTTC
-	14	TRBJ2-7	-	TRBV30	CAWKVPGQIYEQYF	TGTGCCTGGAAGGTCCCAGGACAGATTTACGAGCAGTACTTC
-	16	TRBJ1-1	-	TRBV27	CASSLFRLESPFEAFF	TGTGCCAGCAGTTTATTTCGGCTCGAGTCTCCCTTTGAAGCTTTCTTT
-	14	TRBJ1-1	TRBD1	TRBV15	CATTYDRGNTEAFF	TGTGCCACCACCTATGACAGGGGGAACACTGAAGCTTTCTTT
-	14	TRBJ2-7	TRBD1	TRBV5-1	CASSLGQVAYEQYF	TGCGCCAGCAGCCTCGGACAGGTTGCCTACGAGCAGTACTTC
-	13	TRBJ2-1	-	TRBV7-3	CASSLTVNNEQFF	TGTGCCAGCAGCTTAACGGTGAACAATGAGCAGTTCTTC
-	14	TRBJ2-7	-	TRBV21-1	CASSNNTSGYEQYF	TGTGCCAGCAGCAATAATACTAGCGGCTACGAGCAGTACTTC
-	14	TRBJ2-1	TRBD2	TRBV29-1	CSGDSSGGHNEQFF	TGCAGCGGTGATTCTAGCGGGGGACACAATGAGCAGTTCTTC
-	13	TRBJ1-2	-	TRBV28	CASSPGTPYGYTF	TGTGCCAGCAGTCCGGGGACACCCTATGGCTACACCTTC
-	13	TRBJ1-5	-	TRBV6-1	CASSESRNQPQHF	TGTGCCAGCAGTGAGTCCCGCAATCAGCCCCAGCATTTT
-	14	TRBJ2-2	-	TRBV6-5	CASNDRPITGELFF	TGTGCCAGCAACGACAGGCCGATCACCGGGGAGCTGTTTTTT
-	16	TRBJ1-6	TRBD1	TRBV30	CAWSQSQGGSNSPLHF	TGTGCCTGGAGTCAATCCCAGGGGGGAAGCAATTCACCCCTCCACTTT
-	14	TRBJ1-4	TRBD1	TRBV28	CASSWDRGGEKLFF	TGTGCCAGCAGCTGGGACAGGGGAGGTGAAAAACTGTTTTTT
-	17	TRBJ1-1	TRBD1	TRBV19	CASSPTGQGGINTEAFF	TGTGCCAGTAGTCCCACGGGACAGGGTGGGATTAACACTGAAGCTTTCTTT
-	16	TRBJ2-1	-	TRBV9	CASSVAHSSSYNEQFF	TGTGCCAGCAGCGTAGCCCATTCTAGCTCCTACAATGAGCAGTTCTTC
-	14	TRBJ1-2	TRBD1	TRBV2	CASSRTGTNYGYTF	TGTGCCAGCAGCCGGACAGGGACTAACTATGGCTACACCTTC
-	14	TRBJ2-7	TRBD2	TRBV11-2	CASRPRAGVHEQYF	TGTGCCAGCCGACCGAGAGCGGGAGTGCACGAGCAGTACTTC
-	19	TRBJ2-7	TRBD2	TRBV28	CASSLHGGTSGRFPYEQYF	TGTGCCAGCAGTTTACATGGCGGGACTAGCGGGAGATTCCCCTACGAGCAGTACTTC
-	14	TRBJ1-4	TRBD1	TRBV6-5	CASSYDRASEKLFF	TGTGCCAGCAGTTACGACAGGGCGAGTGAAAAACTGTTTTTT
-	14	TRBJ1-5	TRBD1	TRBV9	CASSVGTGGQPQHF	TGTGCCAGCAGCGTTGGGACAGGGGGCCAGCCCCAGCATTTT
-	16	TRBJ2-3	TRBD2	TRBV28	CASSAPSGRSGDTQYF	TGTGCCAGCAGTGCCCCTAGCGGGAGAAGCGGAGATACGCAGTATTTT
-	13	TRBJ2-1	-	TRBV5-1	CASSLVVQNEQFF	TGCGCCAGCAGCTTGGTTGTTCAGAATGAGCAGTTCTTC
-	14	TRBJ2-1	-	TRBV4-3	CASSQGLLGYEQFF	TGCGCCAGCAGCCAAGGGCTGTTGGGTTATGAGCAGTTCTTC
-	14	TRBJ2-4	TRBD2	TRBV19	CASSISGDKNIQYF	TGTGCCAGTAGTATCAGCGGGGATAAAAACATTCAGTACTTC
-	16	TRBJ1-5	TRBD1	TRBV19	CASSLQATGIGQPQHF	TGTGCCAGTAGCCTCCAAGCGACAGGGATTGGACAGCCCCAGCATTTT
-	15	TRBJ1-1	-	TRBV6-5	CASSDHRRRNTEAFF	TGTGCCAGCTCCGATCACAGGAGGAGAAACACTGAAGCTTTCTTT
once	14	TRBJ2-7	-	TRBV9	CASSVDSSSYEQYF	TGTGCCAGCAGCGTAGACTCGAGCTCCTACGAGCAGTACTTC
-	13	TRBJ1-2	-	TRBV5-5	CASSLTFSDGYTF	TGTGCCAGCAGCCTTACCTTCTCCGATGGCTACACCTTC
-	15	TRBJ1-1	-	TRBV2	CASSGMRGLNTEAFF	TGTGCCAGCAGTGGAATGCGGGGTCTAAACACTGAAGCTTTCTTT
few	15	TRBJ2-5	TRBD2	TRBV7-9	CASSLRREGGETQYF	TGTGCCAGCAGCTTACGGCGGGAGGGCGGGGAGACCCAGTACTTC
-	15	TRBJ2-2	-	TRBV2	CASRTAGTDTGELFF	TGTGCCAGCAGGACGGCCGGGACTGACACCGGGGAGCTGTTTTTT
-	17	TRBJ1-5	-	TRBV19	CASSIEPGGVSNQPQHF	TGTGCCAGTAGTATAGAACCCGGAGGAGTTTCCAATCAGCCCCAGCATTTT
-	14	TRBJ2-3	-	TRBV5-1	CASSASGFTDTQYF	TGCGCCAGCAGCGCCAGCGGGTTTACAGATACGCAGTATTTT
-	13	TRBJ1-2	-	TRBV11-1	CASSLPSVAGYTF	TGTGCCAGCAGCTTACCTTCGGTGGCTGGCTACACCTTC
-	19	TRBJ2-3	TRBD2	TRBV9	CASSVAPTTSGRSTDTQYF	TGTGCCAGCAGCGTAGCACCAACAACTAGCGGGAGGAGCACAGATACGCAGTATTTT
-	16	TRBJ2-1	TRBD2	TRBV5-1	CASSLRQGGLYNEQFF	TGCGCCAGCAGCCTTCGTCAGGGAGGGCTATACAATGAGCAGTTCTTC
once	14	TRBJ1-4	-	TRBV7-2	CASSSGPRNEKLFF	TGTGCCAGCAGCTCGGGCCCAAGAAATGAAAAACTGTTTTTT
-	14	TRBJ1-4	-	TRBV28	CASSQAGANEKLFF	TGTGCCAGCAGTCAAGCGGGGGCTAATGAAAAACTGTTTTTT
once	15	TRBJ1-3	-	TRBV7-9	CASSFTGSSGNTIYF	TGTGCCAGCAGTTTTACAGGGTCCTCTGGAAACACCATATATTTT
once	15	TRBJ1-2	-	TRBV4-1	CASSQDSGKNYGYTF	TGCGCCAGCAGCCAAGATTCAGGGAAGAACTATGGCTACACCTTC
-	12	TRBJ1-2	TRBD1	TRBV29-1	CSVGQGGYGYTF	TGCAGCGTTGGCCAGGGGGGGTATGGCTACACCTTC
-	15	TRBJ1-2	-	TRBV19	CASRGRSEANYGYTF	TGTGCCAGTAGAGGCAGATCCGAGGCAAACTATGGCTACACCTTC
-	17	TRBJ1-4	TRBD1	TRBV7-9	CASSPTGTAATNEKLFF	TGTGCCAGCAGCCCTACCGGGACAGCAGCAACTAATGAAAAACTGTTTTTT
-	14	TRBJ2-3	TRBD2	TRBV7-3	CASSARGGTDTQYF	TGTGCCAGCAGCGCCCGGGGGGGAACAGATACGCAGTATTTT
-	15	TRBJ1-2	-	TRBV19	CASSPGGGRIYGYTF	TGTGCCAGTAGTCCTGGCGGAGGACGGATCTATGGCTACACCTTC
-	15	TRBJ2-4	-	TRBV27	CASSSGRLAKNIQYF	TGTGCCAGCAGTTCAGGCAGACTAGCCAAAAACATTCAGTACTTC
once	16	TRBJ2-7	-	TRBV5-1	CASSPRGYPGVYEQYF	TGCGCCAGCAGCCCGCGGGGTTACCCCGGGGTATACGAGCAGTACTTC
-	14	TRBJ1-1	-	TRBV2	CANARPSLNTEAFF	TGTGCCAACGCGAGGCCCTCCCTGAACACTGAAGCTTTCTTT